This paragraph covers one T cell receptor (beta chain) sequence. Its antigen remains unknown. These data come from a study of OX40 agonist ivuxolimab in advanced cancers. Whole-study context: Previous treatment with anti-PD-1, anti-PD-L1 or anti-CTLA-4 therapy was allowed; about 40% had received some. Three patients showed partial responses: one hepatocellular carcinoma and two cutaneous melanoma cases. General study findings and limits: At doses 0.1 to 3.0 mg/kg, CD4+ and CD8+ clones expanded.

The method was immunoSEQ multiplex PCR; TCRdb's version includes in-frame clones alone and lacks a portion of them. The table lists about 98,000 clones, approximately 90% of them singletons. Germline-derived CDR1 and CDR2 are KGHSH and LQKENI. There are 15 residues in the CDR3. Trimming removed 6 bases from V and 2 bases from J; junction bases left unmatched: 7. This chain joins TRBV18 and TRBJ2-7; TRBD2 agrees at 10 bases. The sequences come from CD4+ or CD8+ T cells sorted from blood, collected in a trial of the OX40 agonist ivuxolimab. The receptor's source is an adult with an advanced solid tumor such as melanoma, head and neck, liver or kidney cancer. Here the CDR3 reads CASSEGLADAYEQYF. In nucleotides, the CDR3 is TGTGCCAGCTCCGAAGGACTAGCGGACGCCTACGAGCAGTACTTC.